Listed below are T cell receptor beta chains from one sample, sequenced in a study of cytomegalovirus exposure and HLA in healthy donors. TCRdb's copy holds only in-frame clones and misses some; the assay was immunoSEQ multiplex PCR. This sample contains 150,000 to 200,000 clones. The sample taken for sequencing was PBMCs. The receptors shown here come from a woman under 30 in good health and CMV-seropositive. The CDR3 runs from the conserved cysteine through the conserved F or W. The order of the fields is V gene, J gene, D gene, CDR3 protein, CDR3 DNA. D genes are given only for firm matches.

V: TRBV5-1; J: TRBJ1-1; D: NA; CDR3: CASSLGQGSYTEAFF; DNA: TGCGCCAGCAGCTTGGGGCAGGGATCCTACACTGAAGCTTTCTTT
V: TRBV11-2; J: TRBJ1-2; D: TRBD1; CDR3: CASSTTTGGDYGYTF; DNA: TGTGCCAGCAGCACAACGACAGGGGGGGACTATGGCTACACCTTC
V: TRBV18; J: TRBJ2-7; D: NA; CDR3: CASSRDAGEQYF; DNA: TGTGCCAGCTCACGGGACGCGGGGGAGCAGTACTTC
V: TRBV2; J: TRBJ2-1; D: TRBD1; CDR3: CASSGRTGVYNEQFF; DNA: TGTGCCAGCAGCGGACGGACAGGGGTCTACAATGAGCAGTTCTTC
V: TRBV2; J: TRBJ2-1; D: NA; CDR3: CASSFGQEQFF; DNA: TGTGCCAGCAGTTTTGGACAGGAGCAGTTCTTC
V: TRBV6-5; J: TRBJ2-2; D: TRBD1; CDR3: CASRGQLGTGELFF; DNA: TGTGCCAGCCGGGGACAGTTGGGGACCGGGGAGCTGTTTTTT
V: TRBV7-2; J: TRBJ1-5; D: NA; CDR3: CASSPGPHQPQHF; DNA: TGTGCCAGCAGCCCAGGGCCGCACCAACCCCAGCATTTT
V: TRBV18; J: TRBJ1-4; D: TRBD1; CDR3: CASSRPGQGNEKLFF; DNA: TGTGCCAGCTCACGACCGGGACAGGGGAACGAAAAACTGTTTTTT
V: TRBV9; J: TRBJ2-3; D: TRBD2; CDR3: CASSVDPAGGQNTQYF; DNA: TGTGCCAGCAGCGTAGATCCAGCGGGGGGGCAGAATACGCAGTATTTT
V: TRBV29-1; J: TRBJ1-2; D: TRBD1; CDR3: CSVLTGRNYGYTF; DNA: TGCAGCGTTTTGACAGGGAGAAACTATGGCTACACCTTC
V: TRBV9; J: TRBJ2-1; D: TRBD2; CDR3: CASSPLPQSGNEQFF; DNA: TGTGCCAGCAGCCCACTCCCACAAAGCGGGAACGAGCAGTTCTTC
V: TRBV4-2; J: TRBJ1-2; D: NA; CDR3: CASSQESSGVAYGYTF; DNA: TGTGCCAGCAGCCAAGAATCCTCGGGGGTGGCCTATGGCTACACCTTC
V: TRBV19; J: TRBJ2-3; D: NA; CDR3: CASSMGRRGGGTDTQYF; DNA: TGTGCCAGTAGTATGGGTCGGCGGGGAGGAGGGACAGATACGCAGTATTTT
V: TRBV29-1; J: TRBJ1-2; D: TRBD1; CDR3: CSADTGALTYGYTF; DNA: TGCAGCGCGGATACAGGGGCCCTGACCTATGGCTACACCTTC
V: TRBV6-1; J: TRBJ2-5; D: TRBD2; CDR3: CASRRASGGKYF; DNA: TGTGCCAGCAGAAGGGCTAGCGGGGGGAAGTACTTC
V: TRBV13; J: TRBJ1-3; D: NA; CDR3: CASSLWHLDSGNTIYF; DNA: TGTGCCAGCAGCTTATGGCACCTTGACTCTGGAAACACCATATATTTT
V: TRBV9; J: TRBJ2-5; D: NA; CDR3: CASSITSGETQYF; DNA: TGTGCCAGCAGCATCACGAGCGGTGAGACCCAGTACTTC
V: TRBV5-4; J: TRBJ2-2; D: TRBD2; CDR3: CASSPGTSGRKLFF; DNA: TGTGCCAGCAGCCCGGGGACTAGCGGGAGGAAGCTGTTTTTT
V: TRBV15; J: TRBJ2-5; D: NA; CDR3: CATSKNRPSRGETQYF; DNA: TGTGCCACCAGCAAGAACCGACCAAGTCGGGGAGAGACCCAGTACTTC
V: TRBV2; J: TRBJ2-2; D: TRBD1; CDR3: CASSTRQGGSGELFF; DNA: TGTGCCAGCAGCACCCGACAGGGGGGGAGCGGGGAGCTGTTTTTT
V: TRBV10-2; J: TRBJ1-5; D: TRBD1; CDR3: CASSDDRGPTNQPQHF; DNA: TGCGCCAGCAGTGATGACAGGGGGCCCACAAATCAGCCCCAGCATTTT
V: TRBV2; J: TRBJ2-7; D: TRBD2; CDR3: CASTWTSGGLNEQYF; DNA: TGTGCCAGCACATGGACTAGCGGGGGACTAAACGAGCAGTACTTC
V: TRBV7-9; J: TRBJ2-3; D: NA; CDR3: CASSFPFAGARTDTQYF; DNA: TGTGCCAGCAGCTTCCCCTTTGCGGGGGCGCGCACAGATACGCAGTATTTT
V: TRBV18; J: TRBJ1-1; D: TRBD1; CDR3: CASSGDRANTEAFF; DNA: TGTGCCAGCTCAGGTGACAGGGCGAACACTGAAGCTTTCTTT
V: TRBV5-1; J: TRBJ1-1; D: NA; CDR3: CASSLLGSGTEAFF; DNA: TGCGCCAGCAGCTTGCTTGGGAGTGGCACTGAAGCTTTCTTT
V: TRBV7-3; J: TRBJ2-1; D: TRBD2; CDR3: CASSYLAGRQFF; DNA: TGTGCCAGCAGCTATCTAGCGGGCAGGCAGTTCTTC
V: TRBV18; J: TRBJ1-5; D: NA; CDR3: CASSPPGPGNQPQHF; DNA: TGTGCCAGCTCACCACCGGGCCCTGGCAATCAGCCCCAGCATTTT
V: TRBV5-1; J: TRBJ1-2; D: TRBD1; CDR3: CASSETGNGYTF; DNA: TGCGCCAGCAGCGAGACAGGGAATGGCTACACCTTC
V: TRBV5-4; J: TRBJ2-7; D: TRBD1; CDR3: CASSLEQGASYEQYF; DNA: TGTGCCAGCAGCTTGGAACAGGGGGCTAGCTACGAGCAGTACTTC
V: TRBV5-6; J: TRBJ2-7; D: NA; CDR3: CASSKERGSYEQYF; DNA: TGTGCCAGCAGCAAGGAGAGGGGGAGTTACGAGCAGTACTTC
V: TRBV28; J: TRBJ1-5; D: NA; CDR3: CASWTALLSKPQHF; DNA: TGTGCCAGTTGGACAGCCCTTCTCAGCAAGCCCCAGCATTTT
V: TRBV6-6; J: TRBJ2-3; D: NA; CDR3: CASSSGSTDTQYF; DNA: TGTGCCAGCAGCTCGGGGAGCACAGATACGCAGTATTTT
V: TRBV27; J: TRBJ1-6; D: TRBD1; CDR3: CASGWDRENSPLHF; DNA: TGTGCCAGTGGATGGGACAGGGAAAATTCACCCCTCCACTTT
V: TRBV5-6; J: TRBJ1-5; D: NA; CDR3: CASSPRRDQPQHF; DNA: TGTGCCAGCAGCCCACGTCGGGATCAGCCCCAGCATTTT
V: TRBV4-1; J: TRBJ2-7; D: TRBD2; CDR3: CASSPGLAVSYEQYF; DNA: TGCGCCAGCAGCCCCGGACTAGCGGTGTCCTACGAGCAGTACTTC
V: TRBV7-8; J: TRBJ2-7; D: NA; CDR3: CASSLDREAEQYF; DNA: TGTGCCAGCAGCCTCGACAGGGAGGCCGAGCAGTACTTC
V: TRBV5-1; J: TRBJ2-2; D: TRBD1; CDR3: CASRNPGQWNTGELFF; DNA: TGCGCCAGCAGAAACCCGGGACAGTGGAACACCGGGGAGCTGTTTTTT
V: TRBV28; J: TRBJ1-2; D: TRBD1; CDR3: CASSSGQVGYTF; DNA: TGTGCCAGCAGTTCCGGACAGGTCGGCTACACCTTC
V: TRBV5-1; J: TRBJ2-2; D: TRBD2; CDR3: CASSSLSGGPAGELFF; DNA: TGCGCCAGCAGCTCCTTATCGGGAGGGCCGGCCGGGGAGCTGTTTTTT
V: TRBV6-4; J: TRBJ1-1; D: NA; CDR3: CASSNDLGQANTEAFF; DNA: TGTGCCAGCAGTAACGATTTAGGACAAGCGAACACTGAAGCTTTCTTT
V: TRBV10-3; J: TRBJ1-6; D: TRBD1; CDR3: CAISGGRGAGTGNNSPLHF; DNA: TGTGCCATCAGTGGAGGTAGGGGAGCGGGGACAGGCAATAATTCACCCCTCCACTTT
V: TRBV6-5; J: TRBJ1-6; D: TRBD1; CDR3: CASSKGTERVSPLHF; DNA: TGTGCCAGCAGCAAGGGGACAGAAAGGGTCTCACCCCTCCACTTT
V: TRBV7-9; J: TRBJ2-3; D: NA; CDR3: CASSPITDTQYF; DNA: TGTGCCAGCAGCCCAATCACAGATACGCAGTATTTT
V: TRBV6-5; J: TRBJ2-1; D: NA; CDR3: CARGCFGKHEQFF; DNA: TGTGCCAGAGGATGCTTCGGGAAGCATGAGCAGTTCTTC
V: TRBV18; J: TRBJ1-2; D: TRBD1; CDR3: CASSPPRTMTGAYGYTF; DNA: TGTGCCAGCTCACCACCGCGAACTATGACAGGGGCCTATGGCTACACCTTC
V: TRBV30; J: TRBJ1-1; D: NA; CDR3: CAWRARVQGGAFF; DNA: TGTGCCTGGAGAGCCCGGGTTCAGGGTGGGGCTTTCTTT
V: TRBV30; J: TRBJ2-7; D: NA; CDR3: CAYGQRSYEQYF; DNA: TGTGCATATGGGCAGAGAAGCTACGAGCAGTACTTC
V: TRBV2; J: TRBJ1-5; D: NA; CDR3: CASSVYSNQPQHF; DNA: TGTGCCAGCAGTGTATATAGCAATCAGCCCCAGCATTTT
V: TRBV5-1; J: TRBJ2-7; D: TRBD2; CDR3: CASSISGMVDEQYF; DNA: TGCGCCAGCAGCATAAGCGGGATGGTCGACGAGCAGTACTTC
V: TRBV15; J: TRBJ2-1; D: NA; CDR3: CATSQTRIPYNEQFF; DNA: TGTGCCACCAGCCAGACACGGATACCCTACAATGAGCAGTTCTTC
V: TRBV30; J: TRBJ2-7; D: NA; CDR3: CAWNVAGSHEQYF; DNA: TGTGCCTGGAACGTGGCAGGTTCCCACGAGCAGTACTTC
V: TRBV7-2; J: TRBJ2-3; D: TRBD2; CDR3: CASSLEGGGAQNTQYF; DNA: TGTGCCAGCAGCTTAGAAGGCGGGGGGGCCCAAAATACGCAGTATTTT
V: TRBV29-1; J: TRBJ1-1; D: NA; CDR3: CSVEVPWGGPEAFF; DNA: TGCAGCGTTGAAGTTCCGTGGGGGGGCCCTGAAGCTTTCTTT
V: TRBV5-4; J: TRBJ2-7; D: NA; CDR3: CASSLAGESSYEQYF; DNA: TGTGCCAGCAGCTTGGCGGGGGAGAGCTCCTACGAGCAGTACTTC
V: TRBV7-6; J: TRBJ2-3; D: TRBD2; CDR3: CASSSHLRGEGTDTQYF; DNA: TGTGCCAGCAGCTCCCATCTCCGGGGGGAAGGCACAGATACGCAGTATTTT
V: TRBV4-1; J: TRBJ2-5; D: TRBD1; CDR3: CASSQVGTGAQETQYF; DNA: TGCGCCAGCAGCCAAGTAGGGACAGGGGCACAAGAGACCCAGTACTTC
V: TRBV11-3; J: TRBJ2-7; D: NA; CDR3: CASRHRTDHYEQYF; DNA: TGTGCCAGCAGACACAGGACAGACCACTACGAGCAGTACTTC